This TCR beta chain was sequenced during a study of blood T cell repertoires in COVID-19. Study details: The analysed material was cDNA or gDNA that came from T cells, B-cell-depleted T cells, or PBMCs.

The V gene end was trimmed by 3 bases and the J gene end by 9 bases; junction bases not matched to a gene: 7. This CDR3 is 13 amino acids long. CDR1 MNHEY and CDR2 SMNVEV come from the germline V gene (reference sequence). Per the original methods: Estimation of nucleated cell counts was performed using reference gene primer amplification. Clones were read by immunoSEQ multiplex PCR, and TCRdb kept only the in-frame ones, dropping some. The V and J calls and the clone size are those of that table, but D and trimming were determined from the DNA. The data hold about 37,000 clones, with approximately 86% observed a single time.

This TCR came from a man between 65 and 85 years old with acute or convalescent COVID-19. Source material: peripheral blood. V is TRBV27 and J is TRBJ1-1, with 7 bases matching TRBD1. The chain's CDR3 is CASSFRQDRKAFF. The CDR3 DNA reads as TGTGCCAGCAGTTTCCGCCAGGACAGGAAAGCTTTCTTT.